Each of the 2 T cell receptor beta chains below was sequenced from the same sample in a study of T cells in Graves' hyperthyroidism and ophthalmopathy. What was amplified from RNA transcripts were TCR beta CDR3 regions. The HTBI primer set served for first-round RT-PCR of the TCR CDR3. TCRdb itself ran the multiplex PCR reads through MiXCR, one entry per CDR3 protein. This sample yields about 560,000 distinct CDR3 sequences, of which around 17% are seen a single time; about 20% belongs to the top ten. The sample consisted of blood. The receptors stem from a woman younger than 35 with Graves' hyperthyroidism.

This clonotype was observed a handful of times. V usage is TRBV5-1 and J usage is TRBJ1-6; D unclear. The V end was cut by 4 bases, the J end by 7 bases, with 12 bases between. This CDR3 region has 14 residues. Looked up from germline, CDR1 is SGHRS and CDR2 is YFSETQ. CDR3 DNA sequence: TGCGCCAGCAGCCCCCGACATCCCAATTCACCCCTCCACTTT. Residues: CASSPRHPNSPLHF.

In the case of this clonotype: A much larger clone sits a single nucleotide away, making a read error possible. J is TRBJ1-1 and V is TRBV30, with TRBD1 as a possible D gene (5 bases). This CDR3 is built from 13 residues. Germline V gene data show CDR1 as GTSNPN and CDR2 as SVGIG (reference sequence). CDR3 DNA sequence: TGTGCCCGCCGTCGGGGGGTGAACCCTGAAGCTTTCTTT. Amino acid sequence: CARRRGVNPEAFF. Full variable domain (rest looked up from reference TRBV30 and TRBJ1-1): SQTIHQWPATLVQPVGSPLSLECTVEGTSNPNLYWYRQAAGRGLQLLFYSVGIGQISSEVPQNLSASRPQDRQFILSSKKLLLSDSGFYLCARRRGVNPEAFFGQGTRLTVV.